Presented here are 24 T cell receptor beta chains from one specimen sequenced in a study of cytomegalovirus exposure and HLA in healthy donors. With 60 Vbeta and 13 Jbeta primers, the PCR was carried out. Libraries were prepared by immunoSEQ multiplex PCR; TCRdb keeps only in-frame clonotypes and omits some of them. Altogether some 110,000 clones are present, 74% being singletons, with the ten largest covering around 4.2%. The sample taken for sequencing was PBMCs. These receptor sequences come from a woman between 50 and 59 years old in good health and CMV-seropositive.

The CDR3 nucleotides read TGTGCCAGCAGCGTAGGGACAGGGGGGACCAAAGGAGGCGAGCAGTACTTC. This encodes CASSVGTGGTKGGEQYF. This chain joins TRBV9 and TRBJ2-7; 10 bases agree with TRBD1. The CDR3 is 17 residues long. Per germline, CDR1 SGDLS and CDR2 YYNGEE. Trimming at V came to 0 bases and at J to 6 bases, leaving 12 bases not matched to a gene.

This clone has at least ten counts. The CDR3 loop reads CASSYPGMNTEAFF. CDR3 nucleotide sequence: TGTGCCAGTAGTTATCCAGGGATGAACACTGAAGCTTTCTTT. This sequence joins TRBV19 and TRBJ1-1, with D possibly matching TRBD1 (5 bases). V lost 5 bases and J 0 bases, leaving 10 bases between the germline ends. The CDR3 is 14 residues long. Germline values: CDR1 LNHDA, CDR2 SQIVND (reference sequence).

The rearrangement uses TRBV7-3 and TRBJ2-3; possible D gene TRBD1, 5 bases. Trimming took off 4 bases at V and 11 bases at J, with 19 bases between the two ends. The CDR3 contains 14 residues. CDR1 and CDR2 from the germline V gene are SGHTA and FQGTGA. CDR3 DNA sequence: TGTGCCAGCAGCTCCCAGCATTGGGGCACCCTGCAGTATTTT. It translates to CASSSQHWGTLQYF.

CDR3 sequence reads: CSVSTGLGGQSPLHF. CDR3 nucleotide sequence: TGCAGCGTTTCCACGGGCCTCGGGGGGCAGTCACCCCTCCACTTT. The chain joins TRBV29-1 to TRBJ1-6, with D possibly matching TRBD1 (6 bases). CDR3 length equals 15 residues. The germline V and J ends were trimmed by 5 bases and 10 bases, with 21 bases remaining between them. Germline loops: CDR1 SQVTM, CDR2 ANQGSEA.

The chain has TRBV6-1 and TRBJ2-5; TRBD1 matches 7 bases. The ends lost 10 bases at V and 4 bases at J; junction bases unmatched: 12. CDR1 and CDR2 (germline): MNHNS, SASEGT. The CDR3 is made up of 14 amino acids. Here the CDR3 reads CAIDSTGVRETQYF. The CDR3 coding sequence is TGTGCCATTGATTCAACAGGGGTCAGAGAGACCCAGTACTTC.

The rearrangement links TRBV6-1 to TRBJ1-6, with unresolved D. Germline lookup yields CDR1 MNHNS and CDR2 SASEGT. The CDR3 is made up of 14 amino acids. V gave up 6 bases and J gave up 9 bases, with 15 bases separating them. The CDR3 region is CASRGGGTGSPLHF. The CDR3 nucleotides are TGTGCCAGCAGAGGCGGCGGAACTGGTTCACCCCTCCACTTT.

This chain connects TRBV9 to TRBJ2-1; D gene uncertain. The CDR3 spans 15 residues. Germline CDR1 reads SGDLS; CDR2 reads YYNGEE. The V end was cut by 0 bases, the J end by 0 bases, with 7 bases between. Here the CDR3 reads CASSVGQDSYNEQFF. CDR3 nucleotides: TGTGCCAGCAGCGTAGGCCAGGACTCCTACAATGAGCAGTTCTTC.

This clone has a single count. V and J are TRBV5-1 and TRBJ1-2; the D is unclear. This CDR3 is built from 15 residues. CDR1 is SGHRS, CDR2 YFSETQ, per germline. Trimming shortened V by 6 bases and J by 5 bases, and 20 bases separated the two germline ends. The CDR3 loop is CASTVGGPNLYGYTF. CDR3 DNA sequence: TGCGCCAGCACCGTTGGCGGCCCAAACTTGTATGGCTACACCTTC.

This chain uses TRBV19 with TRBJ1-5, with TRBD1 as a possible D gene (6 bases). From germline, CDR1 is LNHDA and CDR2 SQIVND (reference sequence). The ends were cut back, 5 bases at V and 3 bases at J, with 17 bases in the middle. The CDR3 consists of 16 residues. The CDR3 DNA follows: TGTGCCAGTAGTGTAACAGGGCCCCGGAACAATCAGCCCCAGCATTTT. It is translated as CASSVTGPRNNQPQHF.

This chain links TRBV27 with TRBJ2-2, with a weak D call TRBD2 (8 bases). The CDR3 has 21 amino acids. CDR1 is MNHEY and CDR2 is SMNVEV in the germline V gene (reference sequence). The ends were cut back, 3 bases at V and 0 bases at J, with 26 bases in the middle. The DNA of the CDR3 is TGTGCCAGCAGTTTCCAAACCCTAGGACTAGCAGGGGGATCGAACACCGGGGAGCTGTTTTTT. It is translated as CASSFQTLGLAGGSNTGELFF.

The CDR3 DNA reads TGTGCCAGCCGCCAGGAGGGTTCTGGCAATCAGCCCCAGCATTTT. Translation: CASRQEGSGNQPQHF. The rearrangement links TRBV28 to TRBJ1-5; D is ambiguous. Trimming shortened V by 8 bases and J by 2 bases, and 16 bases separated the two germline ends. The CDR3 is 15 amino acids. Germline V gene data show CDR1 as MDHEN and CDR2 as SYDVKM.

The chain couples TRBV6-6 to TRBJ1-5; D may be TRBD1 (6 bases). Per the germline V gene, CDR1 is MNHNY and CDR2 is SVGAGI (reference sequence). V was trimmed by 7 bases and J by 3 bases, leaving 16 bases between them. There are 15 residues in the CDR3. The CDR3 loop reads CASNSGQNYNQPQHF. CDR3 DNA sequence: TGTGCCAGCAACTCAGGACAGAATTACAATCAGCCCCAGCATTTT.

This chain uses TRBV2 with TRBJ2-7; tentatively, D is TRBD2 (5 bases). The end of the DNA aligns better with TRBJ2-1, so the J call may be wrong. Germline CDR1 SNHLY, CDR2 FYNNEI. CDR3 length equals 16 residues. This CDR3 is CASSEVIGSSYNEQFF. CDR3 sequence (DNA): TGTGCCAGCAGTGAGGTAATTGGGAGCTCCTACAATGAGCAGTTCTTC.

The rearrangement links TRBV2 to TRBJ1-6, with a tentative D call TRBD1 (6 bases). The CDR3 covers 14 residues. Per germline, CDR1 SNHLY and CDR2 FYNNEI. V was trimmed by 6 bases and J by 5 bases, leaving 11 bases between them. In DNA form, the CDR3 reads TGTGCCAGCAGGGGAGGGGGGAATAATTCACCCCTCCACTTT. This translates into CASRGGGNNSPLHF.

V gene TRBV6-4 combines with J gene TRBJ2-3; 8 positions agree with TRBD2. The CDR3 is made up of 15 amino acids. Trimming removed 3 bases from V and 1 base from J; junction bases left unmatched: 3. Germline-derived CDR1 and CDR2 are MRHNA and SNTAGT. Here the CDR3 DNA reads TGTGCCAGCAGTGAGACAGCGGGGGGCACAGATACGCAGTATTTT. Its translation is CASSETAGGTDTQYF.

This clone was seen more than once but under ten times. The chain recombines TRBV5-1 with TRBJ2-2, with 8 positions matching TRBD2. V dropped 0 bases and J dropped 3; count of bases not matched to a gene: 1. The CDR3 has 15 residues. Germline V gene data show CDR1 as SGHRS and CDR2 as YFSETQ. The chain's CDR3 is CASSLGTSYTGELFF. CDR3 nucleotide sequence: TGCGCCAGCAGCTTGGGGACTAGCTACACCGGGGAGCTGTTTTTT.

The chain recombines TRBV18 with TRBJ2-5, with D perhaps matching TRBD1 (6 bases). There are 15 residues in the CDR3. Trimming pared 2 bases from V and 4 bases from J, leaving 14 bases between. Germline lookup yields CDR1 KGHSH and CDR2 LQKENI. This CDR3 reads CASSPSGGQGETQYF. In DNA form, the CDR3 reads TGTGCCAGCTCACCAAGTGGGGGCCAAGGAGAGACCCAGTACTTC.

This chain uses TRBV7-2 with TRBJ1-4; 9 nucleotides match TRBD1. The CDR3 extends over 15 amino acids. The ends lost 5 bases at V and 4 bases at J; junction bases unmatched: 5. Germline-derived CDR1 and CDR2 are SGHTA and FQGNSA. The CDR3 sequence is CASSPQGAFNEKLFF. CDR3 DNA: TGTGCCAGCAGCCCACAGGGGGCCTTTAATGAAAAACTGTTTTTT.

The chain has TRBV7-6 and TRBJ2-7; 11 bases align to TRBD2. There are 16 residues in the CDR3. CDR1 is SGHVS and CDR2 is FNYEAQ in the germline V gene. V lost 5 bases, J lost 0 bases, and 6 bases stayed unmatched. The CDR3 DNA reads as TGTGCCAGCAGCGTACGACTAGCGGGGAGCTCCTACGAGCAGTACTTC. This translates into CASSVRLAGSSYEQYF.

This clone was seen only a few times. J is TRBJ2-1 and V is TRBV18; 8 bases match TRBD2. The CDR3 sequence is 14 residues long. J was trimmed by 5 bases and V by 5 bases; bases with no gene match: 5. Germline V gene lookup returns CDR1 KGHSH and CDR2 LQKENI. CDR3 sequence reads: CASSTTSGNNEQFF. In DNA, the CDR3 is TGTGCCAGCTCAACAACTAGCGGCAACAATGAGCAGTTCTTC. The entire variable domain, with the rest obtained from reference TRBV18 and TRBJ2-1, is as follows: NAGVMQNPRHLVRRRGQEARLRCSPMKGHSHVYWYRQLPEEGLKFMVYLQKENIIDESGMPKERFSAEFPKEGPSILRIQQVVRGDSAAYFCASSTTSGNNEQFFGPGTRLTVL.

The CDR3 bases are TGTGCCAGCAGCTTCCCCGGGGGACTGTCACCCCTCCACTTT. As protein: CASSFPGGLSPLHF. J is TRBJ1-6 and V is TRBV5-4; a weak D match, TRBD1 (5 bases). This CDR3 spans 14 amino acids. V was clipped by 2 bases and J by 10 bases, with 13 bases between them. Germline lookup yields CDR1 SGHNT and CDR2 YYREEE (reference sequence).

This chain uses TRBV6-5 with TRBJ2-1; 12 bases are a match to TRBD2. The CDR3 contains 14 residues. CDR1 is MNHEY, CDR2 SVGAGI, per germline. Trimming took 6 bases from V and 5 from J; bases not matched to a gene: 2. The DNA of the CDR3 is TGTGCCAGCAGCTGGACTAGCGGGGACAATGAGCAGTTCTTC. It specifies CASSWTSGDNEQFF.

The V gene is TRBV12-5, the J gene TRBJ2-1; a weak D match, TRBD1 (5 bases). Trimming cost V 1 base and J 3 bases, with 7 bases left between them. Germline CDR1 reads LGHNT; CDR2 reads FRNRAP. CDR3 length: 14 amino acids. CDR3 loop: CASGLAQVYNEQFF. CDR3 DNA sequence: TGTGCTAGTGGTTTGGCACAGGTCTACAATGAGCAGTTCTTC.

V gene TRBV11-2 combines with J gene TRBJ2-5, with 13 positions matching TRBD2. There are 15 residues in the CDR3. Germline V gives CDR1 SGHAT, CDR2 FQNNGV. Trimming took 3 bases from V and 5 from J; bases not matched to a gene: 3. The chain's CDR3 is CASSFTSGGGETQYF. CDR3 bases: TGTGCCAGCAGCTTCACTAGCGGGGGGGGTGAGACCCAGTACTTC.